The rows below give T cell receptor beta chains drawn from one sample of a study of tumor-infiltrating lymphocytes in localized non-small cell lung cancer. Clones were read by immunoSEQ multiplex PCR, and TCRdb kept only the in-frame ones, dropping some. The repertoire includes over 14,000 clones, roughly 80% of them detected once, and 15% to 20% sits in the top ten. The sequenced material came from lung tumor tissue. The source of these receptors is a human donor with non-small cell lung cancer. The conserved cysteine and the conserved F or W are not part of the CDR3 here. D genes are given only for firm matches.

TRBV5-1	TRBD2	TRBJ2-3	ASSFYGSGSSSRDTQY
TRBV27	.	TRBJ2-7	ASGHPGEQY
TRBV14	TRBD2	TRBJ2-3	ASSLLAGAGDTQY
TRBV28	.	TRBJ2-5	ASRGFVGGKGETQY
TRBV6-4	.	TRBJ2-1	ASSGGSSYNEQF
TRBV6-1	.	TRBJ2-5	ASSEEGGETQY
TRBV30	.	TRBJ1-5	AWSTGNSNQPQH
TRBV6-6	.	TRBJ1-5	ASSYSRDQPQH
TRBV19	TRBD2	TRBJ2-7	ASTGGFEQY
TRBV30	.	TRBJ1-3	AWGGGYSGNTIY
TRBV19	TRBD2	TRBJ2-7	ASRPSGSGLYEQY
TRBV4-2	.	TRBJ2-7	ASSQGNEQY
TRBV18	TRBD1	TRBJ2-7	ASSPRDSRTLYEQY
TRBV6-5	.	TRBJ1-1	ASSYSEGARTEAF
TRBV29-1	TRBD1	.	SVEDPGQNYEQY
TRBV5-1	TRBD1	TRBJ1-2	ASRPGQGTDGYT
TRBV2	.	TRBJ2-2	ASMVSGMNTGELF
TRBV30	.	TRBJ2-1	AWSRNRDNEQF
TRBV7-8	.	TRBJ1-2	ASSDGQYYGYT
TRBV6-5	TRBD1	TRBJ1-1	ASSPRTGGDYEAF
TRBV5-1	.	TRBJ2-2	ASSLRPTNTGELF
TRBV7-6	.	TRBJ1-6	ASSLGQLNSPLH
TRBV4-1	TRBD2	TRBJ2-5	ASSLPGLAGQETQY
TRBV7-9	.	TRBJ1-4	ASSFQATNEKLF
TRBV11-3	.	TRBJ1-1	ASSGLNTEAF
TRBV10-3	.	TRBJ1-1	AISAGMNTEAF
TRBV10-1	.	TRBJ2-2	ASRDDTGELF
TRBV5-1	.	TRBJ2-5	ASSLDGSGQTQY
TRBV9	.	TRBJ1-2	ASSPQAGSYGYT
TRBV27	.	TRBJ2-7	ASSLRGNSYEQY
TRBV28	.	TRBJ1-2	ASSLRQGLYGYT
TRBV6-5	.	TRBJ1-2	ASSSTVDWGYT
TRBV7-3	.	TRBJ1-1	ASSLGWNTEAF
TRBV6-5	.	TRBJ1-1	ASSYRGSTEAF
TRBV25-1	TRBD1	TRBJ2-2	ASSGRTGGHTGELF
TRBV19	TRBD1	TRBJ1-5	ASRLGQGVPNQPQH
TRBV4-2	.	TRBJ2-1	ASSQDRGSSHNEQF
TRBV18	.	TRBJ2-2	ASSLDSGTGELF
TRBV14	TRBD2	TRBJ2-3	ASSQVAGVLDTQY
TRBV5-1	TRBD2	TRBJ2-5	ASSSAGTSGQETQY
TRBV30	.	TRBJ2-3	AWSVPVRGKGADTQY
TRBV5-6	TRBD1	TRBJ1-2	ASSAWDRGYGYT
TRBV18	.	TRBJ1-1	ASSPNYRVFGTEAF
TRBV5-1	.	TRBJ2-1	ASSFGGQLYNEQF
TRBV7-6	.	TRBJ2-5	ASRVQETQY
TRBV9	.	TRBJ2-2	ASSKRTANTGELF
TRBV7-6	.	TRBJ1-4	ASSPLEGGEKLF
TRBV30	TRBD2	TRBJ2-1	AWSPFSGRGDEQF
TRBV29-1	.	TRBJ2-3	SVETDTQY
TRBV6-6	.	TRBJ1-1	ASSYGRENTEAF
TRBV28	.	TRBJ1-1	ASSSGGRGGNTEAF
TRBV5-4	.	TRBJ2-7	ASSPGGQASSYEQY
TRBV7-2	TRBD2	TRBJ2-1	ASSFQTSGGAISYNEQF